This TCR beta chain originates from a study of CD8+ T cells in alopecia areata. Reverse transcription of extracted RNA yielded cDNA, which provided the sequencing template. Generated by immunoSEQ multiplex PCR, the TCRdb table keeps only in-frame clones and is missing some. In the table there are some 120,000 clones, over 60% of which are singletons. The length of the CDR3 is 14 residues. J lost 8 bases, V lost 5 bases, and 9 bases had no gene match. In germline, CDR1 is SEHNR, CDR2 FQNEAQ (reference sequence). Treatment given: oral pan-JAK inhibitor, 5-10 mg twice daily. This TCR derives from a human donor with alopecia areata. The specimen was CD4+ T cells sorted from blood, collected at week 4, from a patient treated with tofacitinib. The chain employs TRBV7-9 and TRBJ1-2; 9 bases are a match to TRBD1. CDR3 in amino acids: CASSPWDREEGYTF. The CDR3 nucleotides are TGTGCCAGCAGCCCATGGGACAGGGAGGAAGGCTACACCTTC.